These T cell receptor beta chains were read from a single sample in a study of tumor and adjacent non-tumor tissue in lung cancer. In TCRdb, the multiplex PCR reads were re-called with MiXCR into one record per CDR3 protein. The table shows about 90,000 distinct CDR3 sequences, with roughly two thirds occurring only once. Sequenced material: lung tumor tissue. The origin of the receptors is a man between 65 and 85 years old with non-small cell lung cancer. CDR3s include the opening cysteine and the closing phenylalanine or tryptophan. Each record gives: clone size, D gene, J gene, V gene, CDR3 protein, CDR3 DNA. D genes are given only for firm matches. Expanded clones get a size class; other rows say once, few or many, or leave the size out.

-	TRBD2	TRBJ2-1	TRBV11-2	CISNLTSGKGNEQFF	TGTATCAGCAACTTGACTAGCGGTAAAGGGAATGAGCAGTTCTTC
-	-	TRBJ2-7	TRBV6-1	CASSNLVKQYF	TGTGCCAGCAGTAACCTTGTTAAGCAGTACTTC
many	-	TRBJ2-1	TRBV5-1	CASSLQYEQFF	TGCGCCAGCAGCTTGCAGTATGAGCAGTTCTTC
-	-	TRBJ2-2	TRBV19	CASRGHAANTGELFF	TGTGCCAGTAGGGGGCATGCAGCGAACACCGGGGAGCTGTTTTTT
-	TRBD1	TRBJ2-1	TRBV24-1	CATRSTGSYNEQFF	TGTGCCACCAGGTCGACAGGGTCATACAATGAGCAGTTCTTC
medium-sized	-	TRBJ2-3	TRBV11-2	CASSPSPSTDTQYF	TGTGCCAGCAGTCCTAGCCCTAGCACAGATACGCAGTATTTT
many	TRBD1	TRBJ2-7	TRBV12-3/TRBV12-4	CASSLGGTGAYEQYF	TGTGCCAGCAGTTTAGGTGGGACAGGGGCCTACGAGCAGTACTTC
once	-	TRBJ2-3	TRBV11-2	CASSWGTLITDTQYF	TGTGCCAGCAGCTGGGGCACCCTCATCACAGATACACAGTATTTT
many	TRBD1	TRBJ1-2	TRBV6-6	CASSPPGQPCTF	TGTGCCAGCAGTCCCCCGGGACAGCCCTGCACCTTC
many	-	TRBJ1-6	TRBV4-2	CASSQDPTRVRSPLHF	TGTGCCAGCAGCCAAGATCCTACCAGAGTACGATCACCCCTCCACTTT
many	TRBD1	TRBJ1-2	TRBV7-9	CASSPGQGAAGYTF	TGTGCCAGCAGCCCGGGACAGGGGGCCGCGGGCTACACCTTC
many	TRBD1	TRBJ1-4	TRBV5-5	CASSLARTGGRATNEKLFF	TGTGCCAGCAGCTTGGCCAGGACAGGGGGGAGGGCAACTAATGAAAAACTGTTTTTT
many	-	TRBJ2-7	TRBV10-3	CAISGTGDYEQYF	TGTGCCATCAGTGGTACGGGGGACTACGAGCAGTACTTC
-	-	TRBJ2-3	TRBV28	CVSRPFIRDRTDTQYF	TGTGTCAGTAGGCCCTTCATTCGGGACCGGACAGATACGCAGTATTTT
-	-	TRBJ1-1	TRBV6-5	CASSYSNGGLRVGNTEAFF	TGTGCCAGCAGTTACTCGAATGGGGGGCTTCGTGTAGGGAACACTGAAGCTTTCTTT
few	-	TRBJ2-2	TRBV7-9	CASSLSRGTGELFF	TGTGCCAGCAGCTTATCTCGGGGCACCGGGGAGCTGTTTTTT
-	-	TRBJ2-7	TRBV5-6	CASRLGPAYEQCF	TGTGCCAGCAGATTGGGCCCCGCATACGAGCAGTGCTTC
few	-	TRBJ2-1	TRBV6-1	CTSSENLVGQFF	TGTACCAGCAGTGAAAACCTGGTGGGGCAATTCTTC
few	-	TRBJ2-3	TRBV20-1	CSARGRGRNTDTQYF	TGCAGTGCTAGGGGGAGGGGGCGGAATACAGATACGCAGTATTTT
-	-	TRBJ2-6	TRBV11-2	CASSSPRGRVGSGANVLTF	-
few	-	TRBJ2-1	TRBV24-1	CATSDLPNEQFF	TGTGCCACCAGTGACCTGCCCAATGAGCAGTTCTTC
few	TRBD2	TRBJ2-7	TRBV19	CASSIKAGEVYEQYF	TGTGCCAGTAGTATAAAGGCGGGAGAAGTCTACGAGCAGTACTTC
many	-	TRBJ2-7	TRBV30	CAWSVGAEQYF	TGTGCCTGGAGTGTAGGAGCGGAGCAGTACTTC
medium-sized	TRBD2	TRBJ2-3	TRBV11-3	CASSLLAGGTDTQYF	TGTGCCAGCAGCCTTCTAGCGGGGGGCACAGATACGCAGTATTTT
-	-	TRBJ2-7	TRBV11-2	CASSPRRGGYEQYF	TGTGCCAGCAGCCCAAGGAGAGGGGGATACGAGCAGTACTTC
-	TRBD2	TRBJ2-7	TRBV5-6	CASSFTSTSGRERYF	TGTGCCAGCAGCTTCACCTCAACTAGCGGGAGGGAGCGGTACTTC
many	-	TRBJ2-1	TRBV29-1	CSVDRYLDTDEQFF	TGCAGCGTTGATAGGTACCTAGATACCGATGAGCAGTTCTTC
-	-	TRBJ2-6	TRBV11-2	CASSSLGGSSWANVQTF	TGTGCCAGCAGCTCCCTGGGGGGTAGCTCTTGGGCCAACGTCCAGACTTTC
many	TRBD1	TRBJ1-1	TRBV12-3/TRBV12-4	CASSLTGQGRAEAFF	TGTGCCAGCAGTTTAACCGGACAGGGAAGGGCTGAAGCTTTCTTT
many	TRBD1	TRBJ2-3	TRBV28	CASRGQGRTDTQYF	TGTGCCAGCAGGGGACAGGGGCGCACAGATACGCAGTATTTT
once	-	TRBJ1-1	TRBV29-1	CSAEDCEASF	TGCAGCGCCGAGGACTGTGAAGCTTCCTTT
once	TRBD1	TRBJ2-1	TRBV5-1	CARSLGAGTGTYNEQFF	TGCGCCAGGAGCTTGGGAGCCGGGACAGGAACCTACAATGAGCAGTTCTTC
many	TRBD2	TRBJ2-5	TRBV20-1	CSAPPLAGGETQYF	TGCAGTGCGCCGCCTCTAGCGGGAGGAGAGACCCAGTACTTC
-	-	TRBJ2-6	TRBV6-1	CANCAEDSSGAKVLTF	TGTGCCAACTGTGCCGAGGACAGCTCTGGGGCCAAGGTCCTGACTTTC
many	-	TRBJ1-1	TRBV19	CASSIGQPNTEAFF	TGTGCCAGTAGTATCGGACAGCCAAACACTGAAGCTTTCTTT
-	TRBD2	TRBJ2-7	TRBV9	CANSAGTNGGYEQYF	TGTGCCAACAGCGCAGGGACTAACGGGGGTTACGAGCAGTACTTC
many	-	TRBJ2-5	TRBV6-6	CASSYGAWDRETQYF	TGTGCCAGCAGTTACGGCGCCTGGGACCGAGAGACCCAGTACTTC
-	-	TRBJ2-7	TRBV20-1	CSARARGRAYEQYF	TGCAGTGCTAGAGCGAGGGGACGAGCCTACGAGCAGTACTTC
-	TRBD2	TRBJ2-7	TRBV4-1	CVSSQDWVAGYYEQYF	TGCGTCAGCAGCCAAGATTGGGTAGCGGGCTACTACGAGCAGTACTTT
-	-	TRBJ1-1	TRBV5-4	CSSRPVVGIEAFF	TGTTCTAGCAGACCTGTGGTTGGCATTGAAGCTTTCTTT
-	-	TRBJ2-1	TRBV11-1	CVSIWNIYSYNEQFF	TGTGTCAGCATATGGAATATATACTCCTACAATGAGCAGTTCTTC
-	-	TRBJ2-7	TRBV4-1	CTSSQGRRVYEQYF	TGCACCAGCAGCCAAGGACGTCGGGTGTACGAGCAGTACTTC
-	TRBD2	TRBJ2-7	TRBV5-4	CAISVLAGGYEQYF	TGTGCCATCAGCGTGCTAGCGGGGGGCTATGAGCAGTACTTC
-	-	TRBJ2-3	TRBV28	CASSLGPHLVGTDTQYF	TGTGCCAGCAGTTTAGGGCCTCATCTGGTAGGGACAGATACGCAGTATTTT
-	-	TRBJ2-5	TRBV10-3	CAISESAPRGGETQYF	TGTGCCATCAGTGAGTCAGCCCCCCGAGGTGGTGAGACCCAGTACTTC
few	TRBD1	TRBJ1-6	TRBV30	CASSETGPRGNSPLHF	TGTGCCTCGAGTGAAACAGGGCCCAGGGGGAATTCACCCCTCCACTTT
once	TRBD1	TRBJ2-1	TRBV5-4	CVTYQQGWSYNEQFF	TGTGTCACCTATCAACAGGGGTGGTCCTACAATGAGCAGTTCTTC
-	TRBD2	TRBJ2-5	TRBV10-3	CAVSESGGPIDTQYF	TGTGCCGTCAGTGAAAGCGGGGGGCCCATTGATACCCAGTACTTC
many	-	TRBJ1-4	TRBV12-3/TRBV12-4	CASSQGHGGELFF	TGTGCCAGCAGTCAGGGACACGGAGGGGAACTGTTTTTT
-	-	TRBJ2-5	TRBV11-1	CASIPNGIETQYF	TGTGCCAGCATCCCGAACGGAATCGAGACCCAGTACTTC
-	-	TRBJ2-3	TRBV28	CASSSGPAHTDTQYF	TGTGCCAGCAGTTCAGGACCGGCCCACACAGATACGCAGTATTTT
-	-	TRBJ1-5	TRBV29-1	CSVEDGNQPQYF	TGCAGCGTTGAAGACGGGAATCAGCCCCAATATTTT
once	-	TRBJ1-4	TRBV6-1	CASIRDQDEKLFF	TGTGCCAGCATAAGGGACCAAGATGAAAAACTATTTTTT
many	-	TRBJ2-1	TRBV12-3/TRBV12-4	CASSTRDGHHNEQFF	TGTGCCAGCAGTACCCGGGACGGACATCACAATGAGCAGTTCTTC
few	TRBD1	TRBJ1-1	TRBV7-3	CASSPGQGETEAFF	TGTGCCAGCAGCCCGGGCCAGGGGGAAACTGAAGCTTTCTTT
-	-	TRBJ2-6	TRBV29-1	CSVSDTPVANVLTF	TGCAGTGTCTCTGACACCCCTGTGGCCAACGTCCTGACTTTC
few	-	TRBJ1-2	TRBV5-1	CASSLAQGRYGYTF	TGCGCCAGCAGCTTGGCCCAGGGTCGCTATGGCTACACCTTC